The T cell receptor beta chain under discussion was sequenced for a study of blood T cell repertoires in COVID-19. Turning to the study itself: The United States, Italy and Spain provided the acute and convalescent COVID-19 samples. T cells, B-cell-depleted T cells, or PBMCs supplied cDNA or gDNA.

In the authors' workflow: Quantification of nucleated cells was approximated via reference gene primer amplification. Generated by immunoSEQ multiplex PCR, the TCRdb table keeps only in-frame clones and is missing some. That table gives V, J and clone size, and the DNA gave D and trimming. This table holds about 260,000 clones, around 90% found once. Sequencing was done on a sample of peripheral blood. This clonotype was sampled from a human donor in a cohort sampled during active COVID-19.

CDR3 residues: CASSSQGRQYF. DNA of the CDR3: TGTGCCAGCAGCTCCCAAGGGAGGCAGTACTTC. V gene TRBV7-9 combines with J gene TRBJ2-7; possibly TRBD2 for D (5 bases). The CDR3 is 11 residues long. Germline V gene sequence: CDR1 SEHNR, CDR2 FQNEAQ (reference sequence). Trimming stripped 4 bases from V and 9 bases from J, with 10 bases between.